This note documents a single T cell receptor (beta chain) sequence. The same CDR3 arises from other DNA sequences in this sample as well. The PCR was carried out with 60 Vbeta primers and 13 Jbeta primers. Profiled with immunoSEQ multiplex PCR; TCRdb holds only in-frame clones, not every one. The sample lists some 150,000 clones, 80% seen once, with around 4.1% in the top ten. This sample is drawn from a study of cytomegalovirus exposure and HLA in healthy donors. Germline V gene sequence: CDR1 SGDLS, CDR2 YYNGEE. The trim removed 3 bases at V and 2 bases at J, leaving 5 bases unmatched. The CDR3 consists of 15 residues.

Sequencing was performed on PBMCs. The chain carries TRBV9 and TRBJ2-7, with 10 bases that match TRBD1. The receptor was derived from a woman aged 50 to 60 in good health and CMV-seropositive. In nucleotides, the CDR3 is TGTGCCAGCAGCGCAAGCGGGACAGGGGCCTACGAGCAGTACTTC. Amino acid sequence: CASSASGTGAYEQYF.